The sequence of this T cell receptor beta chain was determined in a study of Ad26.COV2.S vaccination and SARS-CoV-2 variants. Across the whole study: The donor participated in the COV1001 trial, in its Ad26.COV2.S arm.

The protocol was immunoSEQ multiplex PCR, while the TCRdb copy is restricted to in-frame clones and leaves out a portion. The table lists 450,000 to 550,000 clones, roughly 87% of them singletons. The CDR3 extends over 13 amino acids. Germline CDR1 MNHEY, CDR2 SVGEGT. Trimming pared 6 bases from V and 6 bases from J, leaving 14 bases between. Notes on this clone: Its cognate antigen is unknown.

The treatment: around 19 received Ad26.COV2.S at low or high dose, single or two shots; about 5 received placebo; per-sample allocation not given. Collection of the samples took place on day 63 after the first injection of vaccine or placebo. Cohort 1b enrolled adults aged 18-55 years in Boston. Findings and caveats of the study: Greater spike-specific TCR breadth was seen in vaccine recipients than in placebo recipients. Post-vaccination breadth of spike-specific CD8+ and CD4+ T cell responses was reportedly substantial.

This receptor was taken from a person aged 18-65 years who received the Ad26.COV2.S COVID-19 vaccine or a placebo. The sample was peripheral blood, taken in a trial of Ad26.COV2.S vaccine versus placebo. The chain joins TRBV6-2 or TRBV6-3 to TRBJ2-5; D is perhaps TRBD1 (6 bases). This CDR3 reads CASRPDRSKTQYF. The CDR3 DNA follows: TGTGCCAGCAGACCTGACAGGTCAAAGACCCAGTACTTC.